A few counts support the clone carrying this TCR beta chain. Its cognate antigen is unknown. This CDR3 spans 13 amino acids. V dropped 1 base and J dropped 9 bases, with 12 bases sitting between them. Per germline, CDR1 SNHLY and CDR2 FYNNEI. The data originate from a study of regulatory T cells in long-lasting Graves disease. Study-wide results and caveats: It was in persistent disease that TRBV28, TRBJ1-2 and TRBJ2-5 were favored.

Construction of TCR beta libraries relied on iRepertoire HTBI primers and on Arm-PCR targeting CDR3 regions. A single record per CDR3 protein comes from TCRdb applying MiXCR to the multiplex PCR reads. The profile shows hundreds of thousands of distinct CDR3 sequences, 15% of them singletons. The sample's time point: newly diagnosed GD, antithyroid drugs for less than 3 months. PBMCs provided the RNA from which the TCR library was made. The same data also went into a second study, on T cells in Graves' hyperthyroidism and ophthalmopathy. As reported in that work: Most thyroid clonotypes with frequency above 0.001 were detected in blood. Model predictions of ophthalmopathy came a median roughly 6.4 months before onset.

The specimen was peripheral blood mononuclear cells (PBMCs), collected at new diagnosis, from a patient treated with antithyroid drugs. The V call is TRBV2, the J call TRBJ2-5; D might be TRBD1 or TRBD2, each matching 5 bases. The sequence came from a woman in her thirties or forties with Graves disease. CDR3 protein: CASSEELGVSQYF. In nucleotides, the CDR3 is TGTGCCAGCAGTGAAGAACTAGGGGTTTCCCAGTACTTC. Drawing the rest from reference TRBV2 and TRBJ2-5, the complete variable domain is EPEVTQTPSHQVTQMGQEVILRCVPISNHLYFYWYRQILGQKVEFLVSFYNNEISEKSEIFDDQFSVERPDGSNFTLKIRSTKLEDSAMYFCASSEELGVSQYFGPGTRLLVL.